Listed here are 30 T cell receptor beta chains from one sample, sequenced in a study of cytotoxic CD8 clonotypes in ibrutinib-treated CLL. Clones were sequenced by immunoSEQ multiplex PCR, and TCRdb holds only the in-frame ones, with some missing. The table has 150,000 or so clones, about 80% seen once. The source was PBMCs, collected after 24 months of ibrutinib treatment. These receptor sequences come from a human donor with chronic lymphocytic leukemia.

This chain uses TRBV28 with TRBJ2-7; 9 bases fit TRBD2. The germline V gene encodes CDR1 MDHEN and CDR2 SYDVKM. This CDR3 contains 12 residues. V shed 9 bases, J shed 3 bases, and the junction held 3 bases outside the gene matches. The CDR3 is CASGRGGYEQYF. The CDR3 DNA follows: TGTGCCAGTGGGCGGGGGGGCTACGAGCAGTACTTC.

CDR3 loop: CASSIGAGGAGDTQYF. For the CDR3, the DNA is TGTGCCAGTAGTATAGGGGCCGGCGGGGCGGGGGATACGCAGTATTTT. V gene TRBV19 combines with J gene TRBJ2-3, with D possibly being TRBD2 (6 bases). Per the germline V gene, CDR1 is LNHDA and CDR2 is SQIVND (reference sequence). The ends were cut back, 1 base at V and 6 bases at J, with 17 bases in the middle. The CDR3 runs to 16 residues.

The chain combines TRBV28 with TRBJ1-2; the D is unclear. The CDR3 spans 14 residues. V was clipped by 2 bases and J by 14 bases, with 21 bases between them. Germline values: CDR1 MDHEN, CDR2 SYDVKM. The CDR3 nucleotides read TGTGCCAGCAGTTTACACAGATGGCAGGCCGGGCAGACCTTC. Residues: CASSLHRWQAGQTF.

This clone has just a few counts. V gene TRBV7-2 combines with J gene TRBJ2-7, with D perhaps matching TRBD2 (5 bases). Germline V gene sequence: CDR1 SGHTA, CDR2 FQGNSA. The CDR3 consists of 16 residues. V shed 2 bases and J shed 4 bases, with 18 bases lying between them. The CDR3 reads CASSLFGVGAPYEQYF. The CDR3, as DNA: TGTGCCAGCAGCTTATTCGGGGTCGGTGCCCCTTACGAGCAGTACTTC. The full variable domain, completed using reference TRBV7-2 and TRBJ2-7, is GAGVSQSPSNKVTEKGKDVELRCDPISGHTALYWYRQSLGQGLEFLIYFQGNSAPDKSGLPSDRFSAERTGGSVSTLTIQRTQQEDSAVYLCASSLFGVGAPYEQYFGPGTRLTVT.

The rearrangement joins TRBV5-1 to TRBJ2-1; TRBD1 or TRBD2 may be the D gene (5 bases each). Germline V gene lookup returns CDR1 SGHRS and CDR2 YFSETQ. V was trimmed by 6 bases and J by 0 bases, leaving 13 bases between them. The CDR3 has 15 amino acids. The CDR3: CASTPPGGSYNEQFF. The DNA for the CDR3 is TGCGCCAGCACCCCCCCTGGGGGCTCCTACAATGAGCAGTTCTTC. Combining the CDR3 with reference TRBV5-1 and TRBJ2-1 gives the whole variable domain KAGVTQTPRYLIKTRGQQVTLSCSPISGHRSVSWYQQTPGQGLQFLFEYFSETQRNKGNFPGRFSGRQFSNSRSEMNVSTLELGDSALYLCASTPPGGSYNEQFFGPGTRLTVL.

This chain joins TRBV27 and TRBJ2-1; no reliable D call. This CDR3 comprises 13 residues. Germline CDR1 reads MNHEY; CDR2 reads SMNVEV (reference sequence). Trimming cost V 3 bases and J 7 bases, with 10 bases left between them. CDR3 region: CASSFSASNEQFF. The CDR3 DNA follows: TGTGCCAGCAGTTTCTCCGCGAGTAATGAGCAGTTCTTC.

The chain combines TRBV5-1 with TRBJ1-2; weak D call: TRBD1 (6 bases). CDR3 length: 15 residues. Trimming pared 4 bases from V and 11 bases from J, leaving 24 bases between. Looked up from germline, CDR1 is SGHRS and CDR2 is YFSETQ. The DNA of the CDR3 is TGCGCCAGCAGCCCGCGTTGGGGGGGCACCCTTGGGTACACCTTC. Translating gives CASSPRWGGTLGYTF.

The CDR3 nucleotides read TGCAGCGTTCCCGGACTAGCATACAATGAGCAGTTCTTC. Translated: CSVPGLAYNEQFF. The chain couples TRBV29-1 to TRBJ2-1; TRBD2 matches 8 bases. J was trimmed by 4 bases and V by 5 bases; bases with no gene match: 4. The length of the CDR3 is 13 residues. Germline V gives CDR1 SQVTM, CDR2 ANQGSEA.

Here the CDR3 DNA reads TGTGCCAGCAGCGTAGGGACAGGGGTTGAAGATACGCAGTATTTT. Translation: CASSVGTGVEDTQYF. The chain employs TRBV7-3 and TRBJ2-3; the match to TRBD1 covers 10 bases. The CDR3 spans 15 residues. The junction had 7 bases not matched to a gene; V was cut back by 5 bases and J by 5 bases. The germline V gene encodes CDR1 SGHTA and CDR2 FQGTGA.

The sample holds one count of this clone. CDR3 region: CASSRRWSGNTIYF. CDR3 bases: TGTGCCAGCAGCCGAAGGTGGTCTGGAAACACCATATATTTT. The rearrangement uses TRBV7-9 and TRBJ1-3; D is unclear. V lost 5 bases, J lost 1 base, and 9 bases lay in between. The CDR3 sequence is 14 residues long. The germline V gene has CDR1 SEHNR and CDR2 FQNEAQ (reference sequence).

This rearrangement joins TRBV10-3 to TRBJ1-2, with D unresolved. The V end was cut by 1 base, the J end by 4 bases, with 7 bases between. Looked up from germline, CDR1 is ENHRY and CDR2 is SYGVKD. The CDR3 is 13 residues long. CDR3 bases: TGTGCCATCAGTGAGTGGGGAAGCTATGGCTACACCTTC. This translates into CAISEWGSYGYTF.

The gene calls are TRBV5-1 and TRBJ1-2, with 9 bases that match TRBD1. The germline V gene encodes CDR1 SGHRS and CDR2 YFSETQ. The CDR3 is 14 residues long. V shed 4 bases, J shed 4 bases, and the junction held 5 bases outside the gene matches. The CDR3 reads CASSPRTGVYGYTF. For the CDR3, the DNA is TGCGCCAGCAGCCCAAGGACAGGGGTCTATGGCTACACCTTC.

V is TRBV19 and J is TRBJ1-2; 9 bases fit TRBD1. Germline V gene lookup returns CDR1 LNHDA and CDR2 SQIVND (reference sequence). Trimming at V came to 6 bases and at J to 4 bases, leaving 6 bases not matched to a gene. This CDR3 is built from 14 residues. The CDR3 here is CASRPGQGTYGYTF. For the CDR3, the DNA is TGTGCCAGTAGACCGGGACAGGGTACCTATGGCTACACCTTC.

The V and J genes are TRBV4-3 and TRBJ2-3, with D unclear. The V gene's germline CDR1 is LGHNA and CDR2 YSLEER. With 1 base removed from V and 0 bases from J, the gap between germline ends came to 5 bases. The CDR3 spans 14 residues. CDR3 DNA: TGCGCCAGCAGCCAAGTGGGTAGCACAGATACGCAGTATTTT. Protein product: CASSQVGSTDTQYF.

This clone was seen a few times. This chain joins TRBV5-1 and TRBJ2-7, with D possibly being TRBD1 or TRBD2 (5 bases each). The V gene lost 3 bases and the J gene lost 6 bases, with 7 bases spanning the gap. This CDR3 region has 11 residues. Germline V CDR1 and CDR2: SGHRS, YFSETQ. In DNA form, the CDR3 reads TGCGCCAGCAGCTCGGGACCCGAGCAGTACTTC. Translating gives CASSSGPEQYF.

The chain links TRBV19 to TRBJ2-7; no clear D. Germline V gene sequence: CDR1 LNHDA, CDR2 SQIVND (reference sequence). The germline V and J ends were trimmed by 4 bases and 0 bases, with 13 bases remaining between them. This CDR3 has 15 amino acids. This CDR3 is CASSSGHLSSYEQYF. The CDR3 bases are TGTGCCAGTAGTAGTGGCCACCTCAGCTCCTACGAGCAGTACTTC.

This sequence joins TRBV11-3 and TRBJ2-5; 16 bases map to TRBD2. The CDR3 has 17 residues. Per the germline V gene, CDR1 is SGHNT and CDR2 is YENEEA. The junction had 4 bases not matched to a gene; V was cut back by 4 bases and J by 2 bases. As DNA, the CDR3 is TGTGCCAGCAGCTCGGGACTAGCGGGGGGGCAGCAAGAGACCCAGTACTTC. Translated, it gives CASSSGLAGGQQETQYF. The complete variable domain, with remaining parts taken from reference TRBV11-3 and TRBJ2-5, reads EAGVVQSPRYKIIEKKQPVAFWCNPISGHNTLYWYLQNLGQGPELLIRYENEEAVDDSQLPKDRFSAERLKGVDSTLKIQPAELGDSAVYLCASSSGLAGGQQETQYFGPGTRLLVL.

Ten or more counts support this clone. The chain has TRBV30 and TRBJ1-3, with D unresolved. Deletions cut 0 bases from V and 4 bases from J, with 4 bases between. Germline V gives CDR1 GTSNPN, CDR2 SVGIG (reference sequence). This CDR3 comprises 12 residues. The CDR3 nucleotides read TGTGCCTGGAGTGTAACCGGAAACACCATATATTTT. Its protein product is CAWSVTGNTIYF.

This clone appeared a single time. The rearrangement uses TRBV20-1 and TRBJ1-4, with D unclear. The germline V and J ends were trimmed by 8 bases and 12 bases, with 16 bases remaining between them. Looked up from germline, CDR1 is DFQATT and CDR2 is SNEGSKA (reference sequence). The CDR3 contains 11 residues. The CDR3 reads CSPWRIGELFF. The CDR3 DNA sequence: TGCAGTCCATGGCGGATAGGAGAACTGTTTTTT.

The chain joins TRBV18 to TRBJ2-5; D is ambiguous. V shed 2 bases and J shed 5 bases, with 6 bases lying between them. This CDR3 contains 12 residues. The germline gives CDR1 KGHSH, CDR2 LQKENI. Here the CDR3 reads CASSPSLETQYF. The CDR3 DNA follows: TGTGCCAGCTCACCATCCTTGGAGACCCAGTACTTC.

The chain carries TRBV9 and TRBJ2-7; 7 bases agree with TRBD2. The CDR3 runs 15 residues. Germline assignment: CDR1 SGDLS and CDR2 YYNGEE. V was pared by 0 bases and J by 7 bases, with 10 bases of the junction left unmatched. CDR3 sequence (DNA): TGTGCCAGCAGCGTAGGCGGAGCGGGCGGGGGAGAGCAGTACTTC. This encodes CASSVGGAGGGEQYF.

V gene TRBV5-1 combines with J gene TRBJ2-5; the D is unclear. This CDR3 contains 14 residues. Germline V CDR1 and CDR2: SGHRS, YFSETQ. Trimming stripped 0 bases from V and 5 bases from J, with 11 bases between. CDR3 in DNA: TGCGCCAGCAGCTTGGGGCAGCTCTTGGAGACCCAGTACTTC. The encoded protein is CASSLGQLLETQYF.

The V call is TRBV7-2, the J call TRBJ1-5; D is ambiguous. Germline V lookup: CDR1 SGHTA, CDR2 FQGNSA. The CDR3 contains 13 residues. The V end lost 5 bases, the J end lost 7 bases, and 12 bases lay between the germline ends. The CDR3 nucleotides are TGTGCCAGCAGCCCCCACCGAAGGCAGCCCCAGCATTTT. Protein sequence: CASSPHRRQPQHF.

V gene TRBV4-2 combines with J gene TRBJ2-3; 7 bases agree with TRBD2. Germline V lookup: CDR1 LGHNA, CDR2 YNFKEQ. The V gene end was trimmed by 0 bases and the J gene end by 4 bases; junction bases not matched to a gene: 4. The CDR3 spans 15 residues. CDR3 DNA sequence: TGTGCCAGCAGCCAAGAGGGCGGGAGTCCAGATACGCAGTATTTT. It translates to CASSQEGGSPDTQYF.

The CDR3: CASSLGTGEETQYF. The CDR3 nucleotides read TGCGCCAGCAGCCTAGGGACAGGGGAAGAGACCCAGTACTTC. The gene calls are TRBV4-1 and TRBJ2-5, with 10 nucleotides matching TRBD1. CDR1 and CDR2 from the germline V gene are MGHRA and YSYEKL. The CDR3 length is 14 residues. Trimming took 4 bases from V and 3 from J; bases not matched to a gene: 2.

This clone was picked up many times. The V and J genes are TRBV2 and TRBJ2-1, with 7 bases matching TRBD2. Germline V gene sequence: CDR1 SNHLY, CDR2 FYNNEI. The CDR3 runs 14 residues. V shed 8 bases and J 6 bases; nucleotides not matched to a gene: 10. The CDR3 protein is CASRAGLRGNEQFF. DNA for the CDR3: TGTGCCAGCCGGGCGGGACTAAGGGGCAATGAGCAGTTCTTC.

The chain couples TRBV7-9 to TRBJ2-5; 11 positions agree with TRBD1. This CDR3 is built from 16 residues. Trimming took 4 bases from V and 4 from J; bases not matched to a gene: 8. Germline CDR1 is SEHNR and CDR2 is FQNEAQ (reference sequence). The CDR3 DNA follows: TGTGCCAGCAGCTGGGGGACAGGGGGTTTAGGAGAGACCCAGTACTTC. This encodes CASSWGTGGLGETQYF.

This chain links TRBV5-1 with TRBJ2-1; no reliable D call. The V gene lost 3 bases and the J gene lost 8 bases, with 12 bases spanning the gap. There are 13 residues in the CDR3. The germline gives CDR1 SGHRS, CDR2 YFSETQ. The CDR3 protein is CASSWPNKYEQFF. CDR3 in DNA: TGCGCCAGCAGCTGGCCCAACAAATATGAGCAGTTCTTC.

The chain is built from TRBV19 and TRBJ2-3; 7 positions agree with TRBD2. V dropped 3 bases and J dropped 0; count of bases not matched to a gene: 3. This CDR3 is 15 amino acids long. Germline loops: CDR1 LNHDA, CDR2 SQIVND (reference sequence). CDR3 nucleotides: TGTGCCAGTAGTATTGACGGGAGGAGCACAGATACGCAGTATTTT. Its protein is CASSIDGRSTDTQYF. Combining the CDR3 with reference TRBV19 and TRBJ2-3 gives the whole variable domain DGGITQSPKYLFRKEGQNVTLSCEQNLNHDAMYWYRQDPGQGLRLIYYSQIVNDFQKGDIAEGYSVSREKKESFPLTVTSAQKNPTAFYLCASSIDGRSTDTQYFGPGTRLTVL.

This sequence joins TRBV7-9 and TRBJ1-1; 8 bases line up with TRBD1. The CDR3 is 14 amino acids. Germline lookup yields CDR1 SEHNR and CDR2 FQNEAQ (reference sequence). J lost 4 bases, V lost 5 bases, and 6 bases had no gene match. CDR3 residues: CASSPGQGGTEAFF. DNA of the CDR3: TGTGCCAGCAGCCCCGGACAGGGCGGCACTGAAGCTTTCTTT.